This passage covers 23 T cell receptor beta chains from one sample sequenced in a study of identical twins. TCRdb fed the 5' RACE reads into MiXCR, producing one record per CDR3 protein. The sample has 450,000 to 650,000 distinct CDR3 sequences, 15% seen once. The data also belong to a second study, concerning yellow fever vaccine responses in identical twins.

The sequencing sample was made of CD4+ T cells sorted from blood. Receptors were obtained from a young woman in good health.

The table lists this clonotype with a few counts. The chain recombines TRBV2 with TRBJ2-7; TRBD1 agrees at 7 bases. The CDR3 totals 14 residues. Germline V CDR1 and CDR2: SNHLY, FYNNEI. V was pared by 4 bases and J by 3 bases, with 6 bases of the junction left unmatched. This CDR3 is CASSVSGQYYEQYF. In DNA, the CDR3 is TGTGCCAGCAGTGTCTCGGGACAGTACTACGAGCAGTACTTC.

This clonotype has ten or more counts. The chain combines TRBV12-3 or TRBV12-4 with TRBJ2-7, with D unclear. V was shortened by 1 base and J by 2 bases, with 9 bases between the two germline ends. The CDR3 loop spans 14 amino acids. CDR3 bases: TGTGCCAGCAGTTTAGAGGGTTCGGCCTACGAGCAGTACGTC. It yields the protein CASSLEGSAYEQYV.

V is TRBV15 and J is TRBJ1-4; unclear D gene. CDR3 size: 15 residues. The V and J ends lost 0 bases and 2 bases respectively, with 7 bases between them. Germline V gives CDR1 LNHNV, CDR2 YYDKDF (reference sequence). The CDR3 region is CATSRDLLTNEKLFF. CDR3 sequence (DNA): TGTGCCACCAGCAGAGATCTCCTGACTAATGAAAAACTGTTTTTT.

This clonotype was seen more than once but under ten times. The rearrangement uses TRBV10-3 and TRBJ2-1; a possible D gene is TRBD2 (6 bases). This CDR3 region has 15 residues. The germline V and J ends were trimmed by 6 bases and 3 bases, with 15 bases remaining between them. Germline values: CDR1 ENHRY, CDR2 SYGVKD. CDR3 bases: TGTGCCATCAGCTTACAAGGACTACTCTACAATGAGCAGTTCTTC. Translated: CAISLQGLLYNEQFF.

This sequence joins TRBV25-1 and TRBJ1-1; tentative D call: TRBD1 (5 bases). The V gene's germline CDR1 is MGHDK and CDR2 SYGVNS. The germline V and J ends were trimmed by 5 bases and 1 base, with 14 bases remaining between them. The CDR3 totals 15 residues. CDR3: CASSPPGVRNTEAFF. Written as DNA, the CDR3 is TGTGCCAGCAGTCCTCCGGGGGTTCGGAACACTGAAGCTTTCTTT. The full variable domain, completed using reference TRBV25-1 and TRBJ1-1, is EADIYQTPRYLVIGTGKKITLECSQTMGHDKMYWYQQDPGMELHLIHYSYGVNSTEKGDLSSESTVSRIRTEHFPLTLESARPSHTSQYLCASSPPGVRNTEAFFGQGTRLTVV.

This clonotype was detected many times. This chain uses TRBV11-2 with TRBJ2-4; D is undetermined. V was trimmed by 5 bases and J by 0 bases, leaving 17 bases between them. Per germline, CDR1 SGHAT and CDR2 FQNNGV. The CDR3 loop spans 17 amino acids. CDR3 bases: TGTGCCAGCAGCCCCTCCCTTGCAGATCTAGCCAAAAACATTCAGTACTTC. Protein product: CASSPSLADLAKNIQYF.

CDR3 protein: CASSQRRQETQYF. CDR3 coding DNA: TGTGCCAGCAGCCAGCGAAGACAAGAGACCCAGTACTTC. The chain has TRBV14 and TRBJ2-5; no firm D call. The ends were cut back, 3 bases at V and 2 bases at J, with 7 bases in the middle. The CDR3 is 13 residues long. Germline V gene sequence: CDR1 SGHDN, CDR2 FVKESK. Variable domain in full (rest from reference TRBV14 and TRBJ2-5): EAGVTQFPSHSVIEKGQTVTLRCDPISGHDNLYWYRRVMGKEIKFLLHFVKESKQDESGMPNNRFLAERTGGTYSTLKVQPAELEDSGVYFCASSQRRQETQYFGPGTRLLVL.

This sequence joins TRBV12-3 or TRBV12-4 and TRBJ2-1; TRBD2 agrees at 10 bases. J was trimmed by 13 bases and V by 2 bases; bases with no gene match: 2. The CDR3 is made up of 12 amino acids. CDR3 region: CASSLLAGVQFF. In DNA, the CDR3 is TGTGCCAGCAGTTTACTAGCGGGAGTCCAGTTCTTC.

In this sample, this clonotype turned up a few times. J is TRBJ2-5 and V is TRBV29-1, with TRBD2 matching 7 bases. Germline CDR1 reads SQVTM; CDR2 reads ANQGSEA. J lost 5 bases, V lost 4 bases, and 10 bases had no gene match. The CDR3 totals 14 residues. This chain's CDR3 is CSVGGEGGAETQYF. CDR3 nucleotides: TGCAGCGTTGGTGGGGAGGGAGGAGCGGAGACCCAGTACTTC.

The chain is built from TRBV4-1 and TRBJ2-6; TRBD1 might be the D (5 bases). Trimming took 4 bases from V and 2 from J, leaving 9 bases between them. CDR3 length: 15 residues. CDR1 and CDR2 from the germline V gene are MGHRA and YSYEKL. CDR3 residues: CASSREGAGANVLTF. In nucleotides, the CDR3 is TGCGCCAGCAGCCGGGAAGGGGCTGGGGCCAACGTCCTGACTTTC.

This clonotype was seen more than once but under ten times. The chain carries TRBV10-3 and TRBJ2-2; perhaps D is TRBD1 or TRBD2 (5 bases each). CDR1 is ENHRY, CDR2 SYGVKD, per germline. The V end was cut by 6 bases, the J end by 2 bases, with 13 bases between. The CDR3 covers 15 residues. CDR3 residues: CAISKPGPNTGELFF. DNA of the CDR3: TGTGCCATCAGCAAGCCGGGGCCAAACACCGGGGAGCTGTTTTTT.

The DNA of the CDR3 is TGCAGCGTTTCCGGGGAAAAACTGTTTTTT. It is translated as CSVSGEKLFF. This rearrangement joins TRBV29-1 to TRBJ1-4; D is unresolved. Germline CDR1 and CDR2: SQVTM and ANQGSEA. The ends were cut back, 5 bases at V and 8 bases at J, with 6 bases in the middle. This CDR3 is built from 10 residues.

This clonotype was observed a handful of times. The V gene is TRBV5-5, the J gene TRBJ1-2, with a tentative D call TRBD1 (5 bases). Per germline, CDR1 SGHKS and CDR2 YYEKEE (reference sequence). V gave up 0 bases and J gave up 4 bases, with 13 bases separating them. The CDR3 totals 15 residues. CDR3 sequence: CASSLGDLRIYGYTF. The DNA for the CDR3 is TGTGCCAGCAGCTTGGGGGACCTTAGAATCTATGGCTACACCTTC.

The chain has TRBV20-1 and TRBJ2-7, with a tentative D call TRBD1 (6 bases). Germline CDR1 and CDR2: DFQATT and SNEGSKA (reference sequence). CDR3 length: 13 residues. The ends were cut back, 6 bases at V and 4 bases at J, with 16 bases in the middle. CDR3 residues: CSAHRDTLYEQYV. In DNA, the CDR3 is TGCAGTGCCCACCGGGACACCCTTTACGAGCAGTACGTC.

A few counts support this clonotype. The rearrangement uses TRBV24-1 and TRBJ2-5; TRBD1 agrees at 7 bases. The CDR3 is made up of 15 amino acids. Germline V CDR1 and CDR2: KGHDR, SFDVKD. V shed 4 bases and J 1 base; nucleotides not matched to a gene: 5. The DNA of the CDR3 is TGTGCCACCAGTGACTCGGGACAGCTCCAAGAGACCCAGTACTTC. Translated, it gives CATSDSGQLQETQYF.

This clonotype came up many times. The chain couples TRBV3-1 to TRBJ1-2; 8 bases are shared with TRBD1. The CDR3 covers 14 residues. Germline lookup yields CDR1 LGHDT and CDR2 YNNKEL (reference sequence). J lost 4 bases, V lost 4 bases, and 5 bases had no gene match. For the CDR3, the DNA is TGTGCCAGCAGCCCGACAGGGGAACTCTATGGCTACACCTTC. It translates to CASSPTGELYGYTF.

DNA for the CDR3: TGCGCCAGCAGCTTAACTGATAGCTCCTACAATGAGCAGTTCTTC. Translation: CASSLTDSSYNEQFF. This chain uses TRBV5-1 with TRBJ2-1; D not resolved. The CDR3 has 15 amino acids. V lost 2 bases and J 0 bases, leaving 9 bases between the germline ends. Germline lookup yields CDR1 SGHRS and CDR2 YFSETQ.

This rearrangement joins TRBV7-9 to TRBJ2-5; D uncertain. V was clipped by 3 bases and J by 1 base, with 9 bases between them. This CDR3 is built from 14 residues. Germline-derived CDR1 and CDR2 are SEHNR and FQNEAQ (reference sequence). The CDR3 DNA reads TGTGCCAGCAGCTTGAGGATCCTCCAAGAGACCCAGTACTTC. This encodes CASSLRILQETQYF.

The genes are TRBV10-3 and TRBJ2-5, with TRBD1 as a possible D gene (5 bases). The CDR3 totals 13 residues. V lost 10 bases to trimming and J lost 0 bases, with 12 bases between them. The V gene's germline CDR1 is ENHRY and CDR2 SYGVKD. The CDR3 reads CANKGQDQETQYF. For the CDR3, the DNA is TGTGCCAACAAGGGGCAGGACCAAGAGACCCAGTACTTC.

This rearrangement joins TRBV20-1 to TRBJ2-7, with a weak D call TRBD1 (6 bases). Germline V lookup: CDR1 DFQATT, CDR2 SNEGSKA (reference sequence). V gave up 6 bases and J gave up 4 bases, with 19 bases separating them. CDR3 size: 14 residues. The CDR3 spells CSAFKRTDPYEQYV. The CDR3 bases are TGCAGTGCATTTAAGAGGACAGACCCTTACGAGCAGTACGTC.

This clonotype was seen repeatedly, ten times or more. The chain joins TRBV5-1 to TRBJ1-5, with D unclear. CDR3 size: 15 residues. V lost 0 bases and J 2 bases, leaving 9 bases between the germline ends. CDR1 SGHRS and CDR2 YFSETQ come from the germline V gene. CDR3 bases: TGCGCCAGCAGCTTGGCGGGAGTTGGCAATCAGCCCCAGCATTTT. This sequence encodes CASSLAGVGNQPQHF. The variable domain in full, completed from reference TRBV5-1 and TRBJ1-5, reads KAGVTQTPRYLIKTRGQQVTLSCSPISGHRSVSWYQQTPGQGLQFLFEYFSETQRNKGNFPGRFSGRQFSNSRSEMNVSTLELGDSALYLCASSLAGVGNQPQHFGDGTRLSIL.

The chain recombines TRBV11-3 with TRBJ2-1, with 12 nucleotides matching TRBD2. Germline V CDR1 and CDR2: SGHNT, YENEEA. V dropped 4 bases and J dropped 8; count of bases not matched to a gene: 9. The CDR3 is 16 amino acids. The CDR3 nucleotides read TGTGCCAGCAGCTCCCGGGCTAGCGGGAGGGAGGATGAGCAGTTCTTC. It specifies CASSSRASGREDEQFF.

This clonotype was detected only a few times. CDR3 bases: TGCGCCAGCAGCTCCAGACAGGGTCCCTACTCCTACAATGAGCAGTTCTTC. This encodes CASSSRQGPYSYNEQFF. V usage is TRBV5-1 and J usage is TRBJ2-1; 7 bases are shared with TRBD1. The V gene end was trimmed by 3 bases and the J gene end by 0 bases; junction bases not matched to a gene: 9. Looked up from germline, CDR1 is SGHRS and CDR2 is YFSETQ. The CDR3 loop spans 17 amino acids.